This T cell receptor beta chain originates from a study of blood T cell repertoires in COVID-19. The repertoire was sequenced with immunoSEQ multiplex PCR; TCRdb's copy has only in-frame clones and lacks some. The data show some 240,000 clones, around 83% seen once. The V gene's germline CDR1 is MNHEY and CDR2 SVGAGI. The CDR3 loop spans 14 amino acids. V lost 5 bases, J lost 4 bases, and 6 bases stayed unmatched. V gene TRBV6-5 combines with J gene TRBJ1-1; TRBD1 matches at 8 bases. The TCR sequence derives from a man between 45 and 60 years old with active or convalescent COVID-19. Sequenced input: peripheral blood. CDR3 protein: CASSKDRVGTEAFF. Written as DNA, the CDR3 is TGTGCCAGCAGTAAGGACAGGGTGGGCACTGAAGCTTTCTTT.